Described below is a single T cell receptor (beta chain) sequence and its context. Its antigen remains unidentified. Sequencing used immunoSEQ multiplex PCR; TCRdb keeps in-frame clones, though not all of them. Among 85,000 to 90,000 clones listed, about nine tenths were seen once. The V gene's germline CDR1 is SGDLS and CDR2 YYNGEE. The CDR3 has 16 amino acids. V gave up 4 bases and J gave up 2 bases, with 19 bases separating them. Second-dose groups at about 4 or about 12 weeks were pooled. The data are from a study of T cell responses to AZD1222 COVID-19 vaccine. Findings and caveats of the study: Repertoires were obtained only post-peak T cell response. Donors in the cohort were predominantly white British and more often female, and clonal diversity was possibly underestimated. At study baseline, merely six AZD1222 recipients were seropositive.

The sequencing used peripheral blood, collected 28 days after the second AZD1222 dose. The chain carries TRBV9 and TRBJ2-7; D might be TRBD1 (5 bases). This receptor was taken from an adult who received the AZD1222 COVID-19 vaccine. The CDR3: CASSPRLGATPYEQYF. Here the CDR3 DNA reads TGTGCCAGCAGCCCCAGATTAGGGGCAACCCCCTACGAGCAGTACTTC.